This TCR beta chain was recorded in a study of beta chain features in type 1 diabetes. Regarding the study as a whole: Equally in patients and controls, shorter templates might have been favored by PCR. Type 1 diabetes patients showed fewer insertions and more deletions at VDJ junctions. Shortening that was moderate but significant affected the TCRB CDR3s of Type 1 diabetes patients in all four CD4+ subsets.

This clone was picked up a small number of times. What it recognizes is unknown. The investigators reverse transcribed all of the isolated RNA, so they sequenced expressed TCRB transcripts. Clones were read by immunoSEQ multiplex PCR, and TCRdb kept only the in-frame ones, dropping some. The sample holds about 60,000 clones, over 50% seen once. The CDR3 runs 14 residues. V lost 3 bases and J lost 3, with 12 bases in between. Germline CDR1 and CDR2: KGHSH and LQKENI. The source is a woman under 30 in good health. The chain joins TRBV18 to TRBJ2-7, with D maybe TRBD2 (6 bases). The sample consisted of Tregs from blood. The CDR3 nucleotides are TGTGCCAGCTCACCCTCCCGGGGGAACTACGAGCAGTACTTC. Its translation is CASSPSRGNYEQYF.